This is a list of T cell receptor beta chains from one sample in a study of T cell changes during pregnancy in multiple sclerosis. The data were produced by immunoSEQ multiplex PCR, yet TCRdb's version contains in-frame clones alone and is incomplete. The sample yields 40,000 to 55,000 clones, about 92% seen once. The sequencing here drew on CD4+ T cells from peripheral blood mononuclear cells, taken before pregnancy. The receptors shown here come from a female donor with multiple sclerosis, enrolled in a pregnancy study. Each CDR3 is given with its conserved first and last residue. D genes are given only for firm matches. A clone size is listed for some rows: how often the clone was seen (once, few, many), or a class if it is expanded.

v_call: TRBV5-1
clone_size: once
j_call: TRBJ2-1
cdr3_length: 16
d_call: TRBD2
cdr3_nt: TGCGCCAGCAGCCTAAATAGCGGGCTCTCCTACAATGAGCAGTTCTTC
cdr3_aa: CASSLNSGLSYNEQFF

v_call: TRBV5-4
clone_size: -
j_call: TRBJ1-1
cdr3_length: 15
d_call: TRBD1
cdr3_nt: TGTGCCAGCAGCTTCGAACAGGGGGCGAACACTGAAGCTTTCTTT
cdr3_aa: CASSFEQGANTEAFF

v_call: TRBV6-5
clone_size: -
j_call: TRBJ2-6
cdr3_length: 16
d_call: TRBD1
cdr3_nt: TGTGCCAGCAGTTCCGGGACAGCCTCTGGGGCCAACGTCCTGACTTTC
cdr3_aa: CASSSGTASGANVLTF

v_call: TRBV7-9
clone_size: -
j_call: TRBJ2-5
cdr3_length: 14
d_call: -
cdr3_nt: TGTGCCAGCAGCTTACGCGGGGGCGCGGAGACCCAGTACTTC
cdr3_aa: CASSLRGGAETQYF

v_call: TRBV9
clone_size: -
j_call: TRBJ1-2
cdr3_length: 15
d_call: TRBD1
cdr3_nt: TGTGCCAGCAGCGCTAGACGGGACAGCCACTATGGCTACACCTTC
cdr3_aa: CASSARRDSHYGYTF

v_call: TRBV10-2
clone_size: once
j_call: TRBJ2-1
cdr3_length: 18
d_call: -
cdr3_nt: TGCGCCAGCAGTCATGTAGTAGGGGCAGGCGCTTGGGGCAATGAGCAGTTCTTC
cdr3_aa: CASSHVVGAGAWGNEQFF

v_call: TRBV6-1
clone_size: -
j_call: TRBJ2-7
cdr3_length: 14
d_call: TRBD1
cdr3_nt: TGTGCCAGCAGCCGGGACAGGGATTTTTCCGAGCAGTACTTC
cdr3_aa: CASSRDRDFSEQYF

v_call: TRBV5-1
clone_size: -
j_call: TRBJ1-3
cdr3_length: 14
d_call: TRBD1
cdr3_nt: TGCGCCAGCAGTAGGGGGACAGCTGGAAACACCATATATTTT
cdr3_aa: CASSRGTAGNTIYF

v_call: TRBV5-1
clone_size: -
j_call: TRBJ1-2
cdr3_length: 13
d_call: TRBD1
cdr3_nt: TGCGCCAGCAGCACAGGGGAGGAGAAGGGCTACACCTTC
cdr3_aa: CASSTGEEKGYTF

v_call: TRBV6-6
clone_size: -
j_call: TRBJ2-1
cdr3_length: 16
d_call: -
cdr3_nt: TGTGCCAGCAGTTACGGGAGCCCCAGCTCCTACAATGAGCAGTTCTTC
cdr3_aa: CASSYGSPSSYNEQFF

v_call: TRBV6-1
clone_size: -
j_call: TRBJ2-5
cdr3_length: 13
d_call: TRBD1
cdr3_nt: TGTGCCAGCAGTGGGACAGGGAGTGCGACCCAGTACTTC
cdr3_aa: CASSGTGSATQYF

v_call: TRBV4-1
clone_size: -
j_call: TRBJ2-3
cdr3_length: 15
d_call: TRBD2
cdr3_nt: TGCGCCAGCGGCGTTAGCGGGCTGAACACAGATACGCAGTATTTT
cdr3_aa: CASGVSGLNTDTQYF

v_call: TRBV10-2
clone_size: -
j_call: TRBJ2-5
cdr3_length: 15
d_call: -
cdr3_nt: TGCGCCAGGGGGCCTGGGAGGCGGAGAAAAGAGACCCAGTACTTC
cdr3_aa: CARGPGRRRKETQYF

v_call: TRBV7-9
clone_size: -
j_call: TRBJ1-2
cdr3_length: 14
d_call: TRBD1
cdr3_nt: TGTGCCAGCAGCGCACTCAGGACAGGGGATGGCTACACCTTC
cdr3_aa: CASSALRTGDGYTF

v_call: TRBV5-1
clone_size: -
j_call: TRBJ2-1
cdr3_length: 14
d_call: -
cdr3_nt: TGCGCCAGCAGCCCTTTAGCGGCCTACAATGAGCAGTTCTTC
cdr3_aa: CASSPLAAYNEQFF

v_call: TRBV4-2
clone_size: -
j_call: TRBJ2-1
cdr3_length: 16
d_call: TRBD2
cdr3_nt: TGTGCCAGCAGCCAAGATTCGAACGGGAGGACTTCTGAGCAGTTCTTC
cdr3_aa: CASSQDSNGRTSEQFF

v_call: TRBV7-3
clone_size: -
j_call: TRBJ2-7
cdr3_length: 13
d_call: -
cdr3_nt: TGTGCCAGCAGCCCCGGGACAACCAACGAGCAGTACTTC
cdr3_aa: CASSPGTTNEQYF

v_call: TRBV5-1
clone_size: -
j_call: TRBJ1-1
cdr3_length: 13
d_call: TRBD1
cdr3_nt: TGCGCCAGCAGCGGGGGAGGACAGGGTGAAGCTTTCTTT
cdr3_aa: CASSGGGQGEAFF

v_call: TRBV5-1
clone_size: once
j_call: TRBJ2-1
cdr3_length: 17
d_call: TRBD2
cdr3_nt: TGCGCCAGCAGCATCACCGGGACTAGCGGGAGGGCCAATGAGCAGTTCTTC
cdr3_aa: CASSITGTSGRANEQFF

v_call: TRBV18
clone_size: -
j_call: TRBJ1-4
cdr3_length: 15
d_call: TRBD1
cdr3_nt: TGTGCCAGCTCACCCCTCGGGACAGGGAATGAAAAACTGTTTTTT
cdr3_aa: CASSPLGTGNEKLFF

v_call: TRBV5-4
clone_size: -
j_call: TRBJ1-3
cdr3_length: 14
d_call: -
cdr3_nt: TGTGCCAGCAGCTTGGGGGGAGCTGGAAACACCATATATTTT
cdr3_aa: CASSLGGAGNTIYF

v_call: TRBV9
clone_size: -
j_call: TRBJ2-7
cdr3_length: 14
d_call: -
cdr3_nt: TGTGCCAGCAGCGTAGGCTGGAGCTCCTACGAGCAGTACTTC
cdr3_aa: CASSVGWSSYEQYF

v_call: TRBV28
clone_size: -
j_call: TRBJ2-5
cdr3_length: 14
d_call: TRBD1
cdr3_nt: TGTGCCAGCAGGGGACAGGGGGCGGTAGAGACCCAGTACTTC
cdr3_aa: CASRGQGAVETQYF

v_call: TRBV4-2
clone_size: once
j_call: TRBJ1-2
cdr3_length: 16
d_call: -
cdr3_nt: TGTGCCAGCAGCCAAGAGTCCGGGAGGGGTAACTATGGCTACACCTTC
cdr3_aa: CASSQESGRGNYGYTF